This entry lists 18 T cell receptor beta chains sequenced from one sample in a study of cytomegalovirus exposure and HLA in healthy donors. Researchers ran the PCR with 60 Vbeta and 13 Jbeta primers. TCRdb's table, derived via immunoSEQ multiplex PCR, lists solely in-frame clones and lacks some. The table shows about 110,000 clones, with over 65% occurring only once. The specimen sequenced was PBMCs. These receptors originate from a woman between 25 and 40 years old in good health and CMV-seronegative.

The genes are TRBV7-2 and TRBJ2-1; the match to TRBD2 covers 7 bases. Germline V lookup: CDR1 SGHTA, CDR2 FQGNSA. The CDR3 runs to 15 residues. V dropped 5 bases and J dropped 5; count of bases not matched to a gene: 9. CDR3 nucleotides: TGTGCCAGCAGCCAAGGTCGTCTAGCGGACAATGAGCAGTTCTTC. Translated, it gives CASSQGRLADNEQFF.

This clone was seen only once. CDR3 residues: CASSLGQGHEKLFF. Here the CDR3 DNA reads TGTGCCAGCAGCTTGGGGCAGGGGCATGAAAAACTGTTTTTT. The rearrangement links TRBV7-9 to TRBJ1-4; D perhaps matches TRBD1 (6 bases). V lost 3 bases, J lost 6 bases, and 11 bases lay in between. CDR3 length equals 14 residues. CDR1 and CDR2 (germline): SEHNR, FQNEAQ (reference sequence).

This clone has just one count. The V call is TRBV4-3, the J call TRBJ1-2, with D perhaps matching TRBD1 (6 bases). The CDR3 covers 17 residues. The V and J ends lost 1 base and 6 bases respectively, with 21 bases between them. Germline CDR1 LGHNA, CDR2 YSLEER. In nucleotides, the CDR3 is TGCGCCAGCAGCCAAGCGCCAATGACAGGCGAAAGAAATGGCTACACCTTC. It specifies CASSQAPMTGERNGYTF.

The CDR3 coding sequence is TGCGCCAGCAGCTTGTACCCACCGGGACAGGGTCCGCGACACAATGAGCAGTTCTTC. Protein product: CASSLYPPGQGPRHNEQFF. The chain uses TRBV5-1 and TRBJ2-1; 9 bases are shared with TRBD1. Germline lookup yields CDR1 SGHRS and CDR2 YFSETQ. Unmatched junction bases numbered 16, after V lost 1 base and J lost 5 bases. CDR3 length: 19 amino acids.

The rearrangement uses TRBV9 and TRBJ2-2; D gene unclear. V lost 2 bases and J lost 1, with 3 bases in between. The germline CDR1 and CDR2 sequences are SGDLS and YYNGEE. CDR3 length: 13 residues. The CDR3 coding sequence is TGTGCCAGCAGCGTCCAGAACACCGGGGAGCTGTTTTTT. Its protein is CASSVQNTGELFF.

This clone has just a few counts. The chain joins TRBV10-3 to TRBJ2-1; TRBD1 aligns across 8 bases. Germline assignment: CDR1 ENHRY and CDR2 SYGVKD. Trimming cost V 6 bases and J 0 bases; bases outside gene matches: 4. The CDR3 covers 15 residues. The DNA for the CDR3 is TGTGCCATCAGGGGGGACAGGAGCTCCTACAATGAGCAGTTCTTC. Its protein product is CAIRGDRSSYNEQFF.

This clone was observed a few times. This chain uses TRBV7-3 with TRBJ2-5; 10 bases agree with TRBD2. With V trimmed by 2 bases and J by 5 bases, 5 bases remained unmatched. Germline values: CDR1 SGHTA, CDR2 FQGTGA. The CDR3 sequence is 15 residues long. The DNA for the CDR3 is TGTGCCAGCAGCTTAGGGACTAGCGAATGGGAGACCCAGTACTTC. Translated, it gives CASSLGTSEWETQYF.

The gene calls are TRBV10-3 and TRBJ2-3; D not resolved. This CDR3 is 14 amino acids long. The V gene lost 8 bases and the J gene lost 2 bases, with 14 bases spanning the gap. Germline V gene data show CDR1 as ENHRY and CDR2 as SYGVKD. The CDR3 sequence: CAIGDFQNTDTQYF. The CDR3, as DNA: TGTGCCATCGGCGACTTCCAGAACACAGATACGCAGTATTTT.

The V and J genes are TRBV6-1 and TRBJ1-5; perhaps TRBD1 as D (6 bases). V was trimmed by 6 bases and J by 7 bases, leaving 19 bases between them. CDR1 MNHNS and CDR2 SASEGT come from the germline V gene. The CDR3 runs to 15 residues. CDR3 sequence (DNA): TGTGCCAGCAGAGGATCAGGGGCCCCAGGCCAGCCCCAGCATTTT. Protein sequence: CASRGSGAPGQPQHF.

The gene calls are TRBV15 and TRBJ2-5; D not certain. With 1 base removed from V and 2 bases from J, the gap between germline ends came to 5 bases. The germline V gene encodes CDR1 LNHNV and CDR2 YYDKDF (reference sequence). This CDR3 comprises 13 residues. The CDR3 spells CATSRAIQETQYF. The CDR3 DNA is TGTGCCACCAGCAGAGCTATACAAGAGACCCAGTACTTC.

A note on this clone: Germline is not matched at one junction end, which may reflect a read error. The chain employs TRBV7-2 and TRBJ1-4, with D perhaps matching TRBD1 (5 bases). The CDR3 totals 11 residues. Per germline, CDR1 SGHTA and CDR2 FQGNSA. The CDR3 sequence: CASTDGGGMVF. CDR3 bases: TGTGCCAGCACCGACGGGGGGGGGATGGTTTTT.

The V and J genes are TRBV7-2 and TRBJ2-3; 13 bases align to TRBD2. The CDR3 has 18 amino acids. The germline CDR1 and CDR2 sequences are SGHTA and FQGNSA. The J segment lost 4 bases and the V segment lost 2 bases, leaving 9 bases of the junction unmatched. The CDR3 nucleotides read TGTGCCAGCAGCTTATGGGCGACTAGCGGGGGGCGTCCAGATACGCAGTATTTT. Translation: CASSLWATSGGRPDTQYF.

This chain links TRBV6-5 with TRBJ1-5, with 7 positions matching TRBD1. The length of the CDR3 is 12 residues. With V trimmed by 6 bases and J by 7 bases, 3 bases remained unmatched. Per germline, CDR1 MNHEY and CDR2 SVGAGI. The CDR3 DNA follows: TGTGCCAGCAGCAGACAGGGACAGCCCCAGCATTTT. This translates into CASSRQGQPQHF.

This chain uses TRBV11-1 with TRBJ2-7; TRBD1 agrees at 10 bases. Germline V gene data show CDR1 as SGHAT and CDR2 as FQDESV (reference sequence). The CDR3 contains 14 residues. The trim removed 5 bases at V and 5 bases at J, leaving 6 bases unmatched. CDR3: CASSPWTGGDEQYF. Written as DNA, the CDR3 is TGTGCCAGCAGCCCATGGACAGGGGGTGACGAGCAGTACTTC.

Written as DNA, the CDR3 is TGTGCCAGCAGCTCCGAACCGGGACAGGAAAATTCACCCCTCCACTTT. This translates into CASSSEPGQENSPLHF. This chain links TRBV7-2 with TRBJ1-6; 8 nucleotides line up with TRBD1. From germline, CDR1 is SGHTA and CDR2 FQGNSA. Germline trimming cut 4 bases from V and 7 bases from J; bases unmatched to any gene: 9. This CDR3 spans 16 amino acids. Combining the CDR3 with reference TRBV7-2 and TRBJ1-6 gives the whole variable domain GAGVSQSPSNKVTEKGKDVELRCDPISGHTALYWYRQSLGQGLEFLIYFQGNSAPDKSGLPSDRFSAERTGGSVSTLTIQRTQQEDSAVYLCASSSEPGQENSPLHFGNGTRLTVT.

V and J are TRBV7-6 and TRBJ1-2, with D perhaps TRBD1 (5 bases). This CDR3 has 15 amino acids. CDR1 and CDR2 from the germline V gene are SGHVS and FNYEAQ. V lost 3 bases to trimming and J lost 4 bases, with 15 bases between them. As DNA, the CDR3 is TGTGCCAGCAGCTTCTTAGGAGGGGAAAGCTATGGCTACACCTTC. Translation: CASSFLGGESYGYTF.

The chain couples TRBV15 to TRBJ1-5; D is undetermined. With 1 base removed from V and 0 bases from J, the gap between germline ends came to 7 bases. Germline CDR1 LNHNV, CDR2 YYDKDF (reference sequence). The CDR3 has 15 amino acids. The CDR3 sequence: CATSRVRVSNQPQHF. The CDR3 nucleotides read TGTGCCACCAGCAGAGTACGGGTTAGCAATCAGCCCCAGCATTTT. The entire variable domain, with the rest obtained from reference TRBV15 and TRBJ1-5, is as follows: DAMVIQNPRYQVTQFGKPVTLSCSQTLNHNVMYWYQQKSSQAPKLLFHYYDKDFNNEADTPDNFQSRRPNTSFCFLDIRSPGLGDTAMYLCATSRVRVSNQPQHFGDGTRLSIL.

The genes are TRBV12-5 and TRBJ1-2, with TRBD1 identical over 7 bases. V gave up 1 base and J gave up 4 bases; unmatched junction bases: 18. This CDR3 has 19 amino acids. Germline loops: CDR1 LGHNT, CDR2 FRNRAP. The CDR3 loop is CASGLDGRPGQTSVYGYTF. CDR3 nucleotides: TGTGCTAGTGGTTTGGACGGTAGACCGGGACAGACCTCAGTCTATGGCTACACCTTC. Full variable domain (missing parts from reference TRBV12-5 and TRBJ1-2): DARVTQTPRHKVTEMGQEVTMRCQPILGHNTVFWYRQTMMQGLELLAYFRNRAPLDDSGMPKDRFSAEMPDATLATLKIQPSEPRDSAVYFCASGLDGRPGQTSVYGYTFGSGTRLTVV.